The present T cell receptor (beta chain) was sequenced within a study of CD4 and CD8 cells across lung adenocarcinoma regions. TCRdb reanalysed the PCR reads using MiXCR and keeps one entry per CDR3 protein. The data hold about 12,000 distinct CDR3 sequences, with about 50% observed a single time. The patients had localized lung adenocarcinoma, a non-small cell subtype. This clonotype came up a few times. CDR3 length equals 16 residues. Germline loops: CDR1 MNHNS, CDR2 SASEGT. V was shortened by 2 bases and J by 4 bases, with 17 bases between the two germline ends. The sequenced sample consisted of CD8+ T cells from the margin of a lung tumor. The chain recombines TRBV6-1 with TRBJ2-5; D is undetermined. The TCR comes from a female donor with lung adenocarcinoma. The CD4 and CD8 labels of this study may be unreliable. Here the CDR3 reads CASSEWYAGGRETQYF. The CDR3 region has the DNA TGTGCCAGCAGTGAATGGTACGCAGGCGGAAGAGAGACCCAGTACTTC.